One sample yielded the 8 T cell receptor beta chains listed below, sequenced in a study of shared clonotypes between healthy human individuals. Some clones are missing from TCRdb's copy, which holds only in-frame ones; the method was immunoSEQ multiplex PCR. The sample includes approximately 1.4 million clones, under 99% seen only once; the top ten take around 0.47%. The sequenced material came from naive CD4+ T cells sorted from blood. Stated subset: CD45RA+ positively selected. These receptors were collected from a man under 40 in good health.

CDR3 residues: CASSPKQGTGELFF. Written as DNA, the CDR3 is TGTGCCAGCAGTCCCAAACAGGGCACCGGGGAGCTGTTTTTT. This chain uses TRBV2 with TRBJ2-2, with D possibly matching TRBD1 (6 bases). Deletions cut 5 bases from V and 4 bases from J, with 11 bases between. The length of the CDR3 is 14 residues. Germline V CDR1 and CDR2: SNHLY, FYNNEI.

The chain couples TRBV7-2 to TRBJ2-3; 10 bases fit TRBD1. V was pared by 1 base and J by 2 bases, with 9 bases of the junction left unmatched. The CDR3 runs 18 residues. CDR1 and CDR2 (germline): SGHTA, FQGNSA. The CDR3 sequence: CASSLGRSGQGTTDTQYF. The CDR3 DNA is TGTGCCAGCAGCTTAGGTCGTTCGGGACAGGGGACCACAGATACGCAGTATTTT. The whole variable domain, remainder taken from reference TRBV7-2 and TRBJ2-3, is GAGVSQSPSNKVTEKGKDVELRCDPISGHTALYWYRQSLGQGLEFLIYFQGNSAPDKSGLPSDRFSAERTGGSVSTLTIQRTQQEDSAVYLCASSLGRSGQGTTDTQYFGPGTRLTVL.

Details on this clone: This sample also contains other DNA sequences that code for the same CDR3. J is TRBJ2-3 and V is TRBV5-4, with a possible D match to TRBD1 (5 bases). V shed 2 bases and J shed 5 bases, with 6 bases lying between them. CDR1 and CDR2 (germline): SGHNT, YYREEE (reference sequence). The CDR3 is 12 residues long. Here the CDR3 DNA reads TGTGCCAGCAGCTTCCAGGGAGATACGCAGTATTTT. This codes for CASSFQGDTQYF.

This rearrangement joins TRBV7-2 to TRBJ2-1; TRBD1 matches 7 bases. This CDR3 spans 16 amino acids. The germline CDR1 and CDR2 sequences are SGHTA and FQGNSA. V lost 2 bases and J lost 4; bases outside the gene matches: 8. In nucleotides, the CDR3 is TGTGCCAGCAGCTTATCACGGGGACAGATATACAATGAGCAGTTCTTC. Encoded protein: CASSLSRGQIYNEQFF.

This chain connects TRBV6-5 to TRBJ1-1, with 7 positions matching TRBD1. V was pared by 2 bases and J by 4 bases, with 7 bases of the junction left unmatched. Germline assignment: CDR1 MNHEY and CDR2 SVGAGI. The CDR3 has 15 residues. The CDR3 nucleotides are TGTGCCAGCAGTTACAAGGGGGCAATGGGCACTGAAGCTTTCTTT. Translating gives CASSYKGAMGTEAFF.

The V call is TRBV5-6, the J call TRBJ2-6; 8 positions agree with TRBD1. The V segment lost 4 bases and the J segment 6 bases; nucleotides outside the gene matches: 9. This CDR3 is built from 16 residues. Germline V gene data show CDR1 as SGHDT and CDR2 as YYEEEE. CDR3 in DNA: TGTGCCAGCAGCCGGACAGGGATCAGAACGGCCAACGTCCTGACTTTC. Residues: CASSRTGIRTANVLTF.

CDR3 coding DNA: TGCGCCAGCAGCCAAGAGTTAGGGTCGGCCCAGCATTTT. It specifies CASSQELGSAQHF. The chain uses TRBV4-3 and TRBJ1-5; D is unclear. Germline CDR1 is LGHNA and CDR2 is YSLEER. There are 13 residues in the CDR3. V shed 0 bases and J shed 11 bases, with 11 bases lying between them.

V gene TRBV5-4 combines with J gene TRBJ2-3; a weak D match, TRBD1 (6 bases). Germline lookup yields CDR1 SGHNT and CDR2 YYREEE (reference sequence). CDR3 size: 16 residues. V lost 4 bases and J 3 bases, leaving 18 bases between the germline ends. The CDR3 DNA reads TGTGCCAGCAGCACCAACAGGGCCGGTGGGACAGATACGCAGTATTTT. Translated, it gives CASSTNRAGGTDTQYF.